Listed below are T cell receptor beta chains from one sample, sequenced in a study of spatial heterogeneity in lung cancer. TCRdb reanalysed the 5' RACE reads using MiXCR and keeps one entry per CDR3 protein. The sample holds 25,000 to 35,000 distinct CDR3 sequences; about 9.4% are singletons and the top ten take less than 35%. The sample here was PBMCs, taken at follow-up. These receptors came from a female donor with early-stage non-small cell lung cancer. CDR3s include the opening cysteine and the closing phenylalanine or tryptophan. Fields, in order: CDR3 DNA, CDR3 protein, V gene, D gene, clone size, J gene. A D gene is named only where the DNA matches it firmly. The size of a clone is reported for some rows only, either as once, few or many, or as a class for expanded clones.

CDR3 DNA: TGTGCCAGCAGAACGACAGGGTTGAACACTGAAGCTTTCTTT
CDR3 protein: CASRTTGLNTEAFF
V gene: TRBV6-5
D gene: TRBD1
clone size: many
J gene: TRBJ1-1

CDR3 DNA: TGTGCCAGCAGAGCCGGACAGCCGGATTTTTACGAGCAGTACTTC
CDR3 protein: CASRAGQPDFYEQYF
V gene: TRBV6-1
D gene: .
clone size: many
J gene: TRBJ2-7

CDR3 DNA: TGCGCCAGCAGCTTAGACCCGGAGACTGAAGCTTTCTTT
CDR3 protein: CASSLDPETEAFF
V gene: TRBV5-1
D gene: .
clone size: few
J gene: TRBJ1-1

CDR3 DNA: TGTGCCAGCAGGGCTCAAGGGGGAGGCCCTGGGGACCAAGAGACCCAGTACTTC
CDR3 protein: CASRAQGGGPGDQETQYF
V gene: TRBV21-1
D gene: .
clone size: many
J gene: TRBJ2-5

CDR3 DNA: TGTGCCAGCAGCGCAGGGACTAGCGCCGGGGAGCTGTTTTTT
CDR3 protein: CASSAGTSAGELFF
V gene: TRBV9
D gene: TRBD2
clone size: .
J gene: TRBJ2-2

CDR3 DNA: TGTGCCAGCAGTGAGAGGGACTTCGAAGCTTTCTTT
CDR3 protein: CASSERDFEAFF
V gene: TRBV12-3/TRBV12-4
D gene: .
clone size: many
J gene: TRBJ1-1

CDR3 DNA: TGTGCCAGCAGTGACACCTACGAGCAGTACTTC
CDR3 protein: CASSDTYEQYF
V gene: TRBV2
D gene: .
clone size: many
J gene: TRBJ2-7

CDR3 DNA: TGCAGTGCTAGGGCCGGAAACACCATATATTTT
CDR3 protein: CSARAGNTIYF
V gene: TRBV20-1
D gene: .
clone size: many
J gene: TRBJ1-3

CDR3 DNA: TGCAGTGCAAGCGGCAGCCACAATCAGCCCCAGCATTTT
CDR3 protein: CSASGSHNQPQHF
V gene: TRBV20-1
D gene: .
clone size: many
J gene: TRBJ1-5

CDR3 DNA: TGTGCCAGTACCCCTTCCAGGGCGGCAGAGACCCAGTACTTC
CDR3 protein: CASTPSRAAETQYF
V gene: TRBV19
D gene: .
clone size: many
J gene: TRBJ2-5

CDR3 DNA: TGTGCCAGCAGCCCCGGAGGCGGACAAGAGACCCAGTACTTC
CDR3 protein: CASSPGGGQETQYF
V gene: TRBV27
D gene: .
clone size: few
J gene: TRBJ2-5

CDR3 DNA: TGTGCCAGCAGCTCCCCCGGAGATAATGAAAAACTGTTTTTT
CDR3 protein: CASSSPGDNEKLFF
V gene: TRBV7-9
D gene: .
clone size: many
J gene: TRBJ1-4

CDR3 DNA: TGTGCCAGCAGTTATACGCCCCCGGGCCATCAGCCCCAGCATTTT
CDR3 protein: CASSYTPPGHQPQHF
V gene: TRBV6-2/TRBV6-3
D gene: .
clone size: many
J gene: TRBJ1-5

CDR3 DNA: TGCGCCAGCAGCGGACAGGGGACCATATATTTT
CDR3 protein: CASSGQGTIYF
V gene: TRBV5-1
D gene: TRBD1
clone size: many
J gene: TRBJ1-3

CDR3 DNA: TGTGCCAGCAGCCTGCAAGGCGGGGGCGGCTCCTACGAGCAGTACTTC
CDR3 protein: CASSLQGGGGSYEQYF
V gene: TRBV7-2
D gene: .
clone size: many
J gene: TRBJ2-7

CDR3 DNA: TGTGCCAGCAGCCCATCGTGGGCAGGGAATGCCCTCAATGAGCAGTTCTTC
CDR3 protein: CASSPSWAGNALNEQFF
V gene: TRBV3-1
D gene: .
clone size: many
J gene: TRBJ2-1

CDR3 DNA: TGTGCCAGCAGTACCAGGGGTTCTGGGGCCAACGTCCTGACTTTC
CDR3 protein: CASSTRGSGANVLTF
V gene: TRBV3-1
D gene: .
clone size: .
J gene: TRBJ2-6

CDR3 DNA: TGTGCCAGCTGTGCGGGGTCTACTAATGAAAAACTGTTTTTT
CDR3 protein: CASCAGSTNEKLFF
V gene: TRBV28
D gene: .
clone size: .
J gene: TRBJ1-4

CDR3 DNA: TGTGCCATCAGTGAGGTGGCAGGAGATGGCTACACCTTC
CDR3 protein: CAISEVAGDGYTF
V gene: TRBV10-3
D gene: .
clone size: .
J gene: TRBJ1-2

CDR3 DNA: TGCGCCAGCAGTATCTCCTACAATGAGCAGTTCTTC
CDR3 protein: CASSISYNEQFF
V gene: TRBV5-1
D gene: .
clone size: many
J gene: TRBJ2-1

CDR3 DNA: TGTGCCAGCAGCTTTAGTTCGACAGGAAGCAATCAGCCCCAGCATTTT
CDR3 protein: CASSFSSTGSNQPQHF
V gene: TRBV7-9
D gene: .
clone size: .
J gene: TRBJ1-5

CDR3 DNA: TGTGCCAGCAGCTTGAGCTCTAGCGGGGGGTTGACTGAGCAGTTCTTC
CDR3 protein: CASSLSSSGGLTEQFF
V gene: TRBV5-5
D gene: TRBD2
clone size: .
J gene: TRBJ2-1

CDR3 DNA: TGCGCCAGCAGACTCTTAGCGTTTCAAGAGACCCAGTACTTC
CDR3 protein: CASRLLAFQETQYF
V gene: TRBV5-1
D gene: .
clone size: .
J gene: TRBJ2-5

CDR3 DNA: TGCAGCGTTGACAGGGCAGATACGCAGTATTTT
CDR3 protein: CSVDRADTQYF
V gene: TRBV29-1
D gene: .
clone size: many
J gene: TRBJ2-3

CDR3 DNA: TGTGCCAGTAGTAATTTAGGGACAGGGGAGCAGTTCTTC
CDR3 protein: CASSNLGTGEQFF
V gene: TRBV19
D gene: TRBD1
clone size: many
J gene: TRBJ2-1

CDR3 DNA: TGTGCCAGCAGTACCGGACAGGTACAAGAGACCCAGTACTTC
CDR3 protein: CASSTGQVQETQYF
V gene: TRBV6-5
D gene: TRBD1
clone size: .
J gene: TRBJ2-5

CDR3 DNA: TGTGCCAGCAGTGAGACTAGCGGGGGCACAGATACGCAGTATTTT
CDR3 protein: CASSETSGGTDTQYF
V gene: TRBV6-4
D gene: TRBD2
clone size: few
J gene: TRBJ2-3

CDR3 DNA: TGTGCCAGCAGCTCCGACTGGGCCGGGGAGCTGTTTTTT
CDR3 protein: CASSSDWAGELFF
V gene: TRBV7-9
D gene: .
clone size: many
J gene: TRBJ2-2

CDR3 DNA: TGCAGTGCCCCATACAGGGTCATAGATACGCAGTATTTT
CDR3 protein: CSAPYRVIDTQYF
V gene: TRBV20-1
D gene: .
clone size: medium-sized
J gene: TRBJ2-3

CDR3 DNA: TGCGCCAGCAGCCTTAAGGCGGGCGGACCTCTGTATGGCTACACCTTC
CDR3 protein: CASSLKAGGPLYGYTF
V gene: TRBV4-3
D gene: .
clone size: many
J gene: TRBJ1-2

CDR3 DNA: TGTGCCAGCTCACCCACTGGGGGGCTGAGCACTGAAGCTTTCTTT
CDR3 protein: CASSPTGGLSTEAFF
V gene: TRBV18
D gene: .
clone size: .
J gene: TRBJ1-1

CDR3 DNA: TGCGCCAGCAGCCAGCGTGTCGTTGTGGGTGCAACTAATGAAAAACTGTTTTTT
CDR3 protein: CASSQRVVVGATNEKLFF
V gene: TRBV5-1
D gene: .
clone size: many
J gene: TRBJ1-4

CDR3 DNA: TGTGCCAGCAGTTACTCGAGGGGACTAGATACGCAGTATTTT
CDR3 protein: CASSYSRGLDTQYF
V gene: TRBV6-5
D gene: .
clone size: few
J gene: TRBJ2-3

CDR3 DNA: TGTGCCAGCAGCCCCGACGGGGCTGCGGGAGAGACCCAGTACTTC
CDR3 protein: CASSPDGAAGETQYF
V gene: TRBV7-9
D gene: .
clone size: many
J gene: TRBJ2-5